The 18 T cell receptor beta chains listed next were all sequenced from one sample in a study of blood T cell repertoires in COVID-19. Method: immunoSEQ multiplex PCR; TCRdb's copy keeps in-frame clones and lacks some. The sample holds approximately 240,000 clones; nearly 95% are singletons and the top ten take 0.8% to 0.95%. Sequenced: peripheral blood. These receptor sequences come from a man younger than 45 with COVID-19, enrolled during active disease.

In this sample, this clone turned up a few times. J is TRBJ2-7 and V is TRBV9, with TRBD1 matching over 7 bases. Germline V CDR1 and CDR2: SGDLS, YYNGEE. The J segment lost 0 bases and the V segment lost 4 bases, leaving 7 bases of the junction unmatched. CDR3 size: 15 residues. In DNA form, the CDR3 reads TGTGCCAGCAGCTCCAGACAGGGTTCCTCCTACGAGCAGTACTTC. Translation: CASSSRQGSSYEQYF.

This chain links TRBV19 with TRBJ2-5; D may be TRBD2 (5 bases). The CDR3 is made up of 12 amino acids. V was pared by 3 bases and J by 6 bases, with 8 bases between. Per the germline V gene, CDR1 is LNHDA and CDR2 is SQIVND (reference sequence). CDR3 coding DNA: TGTGCCAGTAGTATCGAGGGTCAGACCCAGTACTTC. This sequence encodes CASSIEGQTQYF.

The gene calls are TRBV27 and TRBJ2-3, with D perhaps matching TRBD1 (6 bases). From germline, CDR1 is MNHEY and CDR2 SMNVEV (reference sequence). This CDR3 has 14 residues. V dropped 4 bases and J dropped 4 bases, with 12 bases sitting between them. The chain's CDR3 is CASSWQGYADTQYF. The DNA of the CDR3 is TGTGCCAGCAGTTGGCAGGGGTATGCAGATACGCAGTATTTT.

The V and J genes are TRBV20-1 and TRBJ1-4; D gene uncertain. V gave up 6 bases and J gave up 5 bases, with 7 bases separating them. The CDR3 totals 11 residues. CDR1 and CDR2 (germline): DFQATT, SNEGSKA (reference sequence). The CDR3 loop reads CSARPNEKLFF. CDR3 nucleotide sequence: TGCAGTGCGCGGCCGAATGAAAAACTGTTTTTT.

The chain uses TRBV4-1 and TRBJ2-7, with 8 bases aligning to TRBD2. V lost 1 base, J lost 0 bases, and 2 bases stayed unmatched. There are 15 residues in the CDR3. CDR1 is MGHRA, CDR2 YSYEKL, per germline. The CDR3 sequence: CASSQAGGASYEQYF. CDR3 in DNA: TGCGCCAGCAGCCAAGCGGGGGGGGCCTCCTACGAGCAGTACTTC.

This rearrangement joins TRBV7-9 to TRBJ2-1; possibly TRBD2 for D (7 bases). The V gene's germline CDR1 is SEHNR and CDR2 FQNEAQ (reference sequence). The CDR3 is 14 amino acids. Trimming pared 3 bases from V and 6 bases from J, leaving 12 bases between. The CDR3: CASSFGGPGNEQFF. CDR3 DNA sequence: TGTGCCAGCAGCTTCGGGGGGCCTGGCAATGAGCAGTTCTTC.

The CDR3 loop is CARTGLQGGYGYTF. As DNA, the CDR3 is TGTGCCAGGACGGGACTCCAAGGAGGCTATGGCTACACCTTC. V gene TRBV19 combines with J gene TRBJ1-2; D is perhaps TRBD1 (5 bases). V was cut by 9 bases and J by 4 bases, with 18 bases left in between. The CDR3 extends over 14 amino acids. CDR1 is LNHDA and CDR2 is SQIVND in the germline V gene (reference sequence).

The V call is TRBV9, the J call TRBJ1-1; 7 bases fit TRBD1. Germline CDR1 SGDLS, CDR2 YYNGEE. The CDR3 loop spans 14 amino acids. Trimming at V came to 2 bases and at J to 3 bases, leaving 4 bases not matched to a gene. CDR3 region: CASSVSGQDTEAFF. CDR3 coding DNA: TGTGCCAGCAGCGTCTCTGGACAGGACACTGAAGCTTTCTTT.

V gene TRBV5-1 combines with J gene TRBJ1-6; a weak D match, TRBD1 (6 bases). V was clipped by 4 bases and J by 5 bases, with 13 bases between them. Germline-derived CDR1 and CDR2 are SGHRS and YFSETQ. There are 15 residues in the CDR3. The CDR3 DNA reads TGCGCCAGCAGCCCGGACAGCCCGGATAATTCACCCCTCCACTTT. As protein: CASSPDSPDNSPLHF.

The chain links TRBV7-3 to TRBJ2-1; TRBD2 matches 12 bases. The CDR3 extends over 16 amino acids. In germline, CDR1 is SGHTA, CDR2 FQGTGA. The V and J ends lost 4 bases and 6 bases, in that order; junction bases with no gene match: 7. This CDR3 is CASSSSLAGGRNEQFF. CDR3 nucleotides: TGTGCCAGCAGCTCCTCCCTAGCGGGGGGGCGCAATGAGCAGTTCTTC.

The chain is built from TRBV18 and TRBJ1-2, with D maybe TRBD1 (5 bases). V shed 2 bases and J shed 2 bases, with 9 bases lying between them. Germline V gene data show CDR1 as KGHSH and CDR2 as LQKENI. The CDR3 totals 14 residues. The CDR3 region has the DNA TGTGCCAGCTCACCAGAGACAGCAAACTATGGCTACACCTTC. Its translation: CASSPETANYGYTF. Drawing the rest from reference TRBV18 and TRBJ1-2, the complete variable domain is NAGVMQNPRHLVRRRGQEARLRCSPMKGHSHVYWYRQLPEEGLKFMVYLQKENIIDESGMPKERFSAEFPKEGPSILRIQQVVRGDSAAYFCASSPETANYGYTFGSGTRLTVV.

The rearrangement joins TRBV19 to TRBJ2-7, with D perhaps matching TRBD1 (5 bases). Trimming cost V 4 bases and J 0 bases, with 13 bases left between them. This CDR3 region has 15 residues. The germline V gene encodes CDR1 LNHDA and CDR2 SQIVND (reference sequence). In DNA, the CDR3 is TGTGCCAGTAGTAAAGTAGACAGAACCTCCTACGAGCAGTACTTC. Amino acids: CASSKVDRTSYEQYF.

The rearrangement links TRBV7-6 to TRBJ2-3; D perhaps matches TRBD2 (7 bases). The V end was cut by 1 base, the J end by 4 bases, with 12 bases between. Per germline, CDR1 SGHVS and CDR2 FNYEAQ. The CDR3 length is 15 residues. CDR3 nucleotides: TGTGCCAGCAGCTTAGGTGGGGGGGCCGCAGATACGCAGTATTTT. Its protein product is CASSLGGGAADTQYF.

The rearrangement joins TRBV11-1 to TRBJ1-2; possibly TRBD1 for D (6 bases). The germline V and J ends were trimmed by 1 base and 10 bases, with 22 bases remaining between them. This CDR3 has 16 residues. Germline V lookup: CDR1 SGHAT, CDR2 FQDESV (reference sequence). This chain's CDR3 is CASSLVSTGRYGDYTF. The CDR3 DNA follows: TGTGCCAGCAGCTTAGTAAGCACAGGGAGATATGGTGACTACACCTTC.

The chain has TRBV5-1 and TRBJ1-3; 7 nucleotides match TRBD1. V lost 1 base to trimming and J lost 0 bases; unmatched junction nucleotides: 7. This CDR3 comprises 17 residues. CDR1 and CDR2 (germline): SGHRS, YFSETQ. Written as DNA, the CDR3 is TGCGCCAGCAGCTTGTACCCGACAGGGAGCTCTGGAAACACCATATATTTT. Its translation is CASSLYPTGSSGNTIYF. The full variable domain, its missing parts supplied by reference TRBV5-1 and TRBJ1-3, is KAGVTQTPRYLIKTRGQQVTLSCSPISGHRSVSWYQQTPGQGLQFLFEYFSETQRNKGNFPGRFSGRQFSNSRSEMNVSTLELGDSALYLCASSLYPTGSSGNTIYFGEGSWLTVV.

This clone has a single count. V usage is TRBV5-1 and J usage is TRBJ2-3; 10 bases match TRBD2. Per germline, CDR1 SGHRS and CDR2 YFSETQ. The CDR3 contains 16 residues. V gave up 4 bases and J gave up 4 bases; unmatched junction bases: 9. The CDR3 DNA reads TGCGCCAGCAGCATCACTCTAGCGGGGGAAGCAGATACGCAGTATTTT. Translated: CASSITLAGEADTQYF.

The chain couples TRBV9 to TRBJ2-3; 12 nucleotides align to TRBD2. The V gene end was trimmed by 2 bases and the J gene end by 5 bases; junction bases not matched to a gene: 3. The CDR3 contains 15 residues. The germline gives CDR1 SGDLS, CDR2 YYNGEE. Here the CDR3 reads CASSVLAGGGDTQYF. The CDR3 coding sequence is TGTGCCAGCAGCGTTCTAGCGGGAGGGGGAGATACGCAGTATTTT.

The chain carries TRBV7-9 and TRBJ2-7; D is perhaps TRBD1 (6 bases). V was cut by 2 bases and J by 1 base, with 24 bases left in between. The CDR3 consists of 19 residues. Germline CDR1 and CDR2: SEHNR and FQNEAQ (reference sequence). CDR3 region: CASSLRAVGPGHTSYEQYF. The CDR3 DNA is TGTGCCAGCAGCTTAAGAGCTGTGGGTCCGGGACACACTTCCTACGAGCAGTACTTC.